This passage covers 11 T cell receptor beta chains from one sample sequenced in a study of blood T cell repertoires in COVID-19 (TCRdb year 2020). Library construction relied on the immunoSEQ multiplex PCR assay. What TCRdb holds here is the immuneACCESS table cut down to in-frame rearrangements. Part of the clones is not present; checked against another copy, under half of the missing clones reflect an unresolved V gene, and the others are unexplained. Present in this sample are around 80,000 clones, approximately 80% of which were seen just once. Of the sample, 10% to 15% is held by the ten largest clones. Sequenced input: peripheral blood. The source is a man aged 50 or older with COVID-19, enrolled during active disease.

The chain joins TRBV28 to TRBJ2-2; D might be TRBD2 (5 bases). Trimming stripped 7 bases from V and 1 base from J, with 13 bases between. The CDR3 has 15 residues. Germline V gene lookup returns CDR1 MDHEN and CDR2 SYDVKM. The CDR3 DNA reads as TGTGCCAGCACCGTGTCCGGGGAGAACACCGGGGAGCTGTTTTTT. Translation: CASTVSGENTGELFF.

The chain recombines TRBV18 with TRBJ1-5, with unresolved D. This CDR3 has 13 residues. CDR1 is KGHSH, CDR2 LQKENI, per germline. V lost 5 bases, J lost 2 bases, and 7 bases lay in between. CDR3 residues: CASSYSRNQPQHF. CDR3 DNA sequence: TGTGCCAGCTCATACAGCCGCAATCAGCCCCAGCATTTT.

The gene calls are TRBV5-6 and TRBJ1-1; no firm D call. Per germline, CDR1 SGHDT and CDR2 YYEEEE. The ends were cut back, 7 bases at V and 5 bases at J, with 15 bases in the middle. This CDR3 spans 13 amino acids. CDR3 loop: CASVKELGTEAFF. The DNA of the CDR3 is TGTGCCAGCGTAAAGGAGCTGGGTACTGAAGCTTTCTTT.

The table lists this clone with a count of one. V gene TRBV6-1 combines with J gene TRBJ1-5, with 8 bases aligning to TRBD2. With the DNA end fitting TRBJ2-3 better, the J assignment may be wrong. This CDR3 region has 16 residues. CDR1 is MNHNS, CDR2 SASEGT, per germline. In nucleotides, the CDR3 is TGTGCCAGCAGTGAAGCGGTGAGCGGGGGCGGTCAGCCCCAGTATTTT. Translation gives CASSEAVSGGGQPQYF.

V usage is TRBV24-1 and J usage is TRBJ2-1; tentatively, D is TRBD2 (6 bases). Trimming cost V 5 bases and J 8 bases, with 15 bases left between them. This CDR3 has 14 residues. Germline CDR1 is KGHDR and CDR2 is SFDVKD. The CDR3: CATSGGASKYEQFF. The CDR3 DNA reads TGTGCCACCAGTGGCGGGGCATCTAAGTATGAGCAGTTCTTC.

CDR3 in amino acids: CASSLKRAGGPFIGELFF. Written as DNA, the CDR3 is TGTGCCAGCAGCCTAAAAAGAGCGGGAGGTCCCTTTATCGGGGAGCTGTTTTTT. The V call is TRBV7-2, the J call TRBJ2-2; TRBD2 matches 9 bases. V dropped 5 bases and J dropped 7; count of bases not matched to a gene: 17. This CDR3 comprises 18 residues. CDR1 and CDR2 (germline): SGHTA, FQGNSA.

The chain combines TRBV27 with TRBJ1-1; 7 bases map to TRBD1. Germline V lookup: CDR1 MNHEY, CDR2 SMNVEV (reference sequence). The V gene end was trimmed by 5 bases and the J gene end by 1 base; junction bases not matched to a gene: 10. The CDR3 spans 16 residues. CDR3 sequence: CASSTYRGGGNTEAFF. CDR3 sequence (DNA): TGTGCCAGCAGTACCTACAGGGGAGGAGGGAACACTGAAGCTTTCTTT.

The V gene is TRBV6-6, the J gene TRBJ1-5, with TRBD1 matching 9 bases. Trimming at V came to 2 bases and at J to 6 bases, leaving 8 bases not matched to a gene. Germline lookup yields CDR1 MNHNY and CDR2 SVGAGI (reference sequence). This CDR3 has 16 amino acids. The CDR3 sequence: CASSYATGGMSQPQHF. The CDR3 nucleotides read TGTGCCAGCAGTTACGCAACAGGGGGCATGTCTCAGCCCCAGCATTTT.

The chain carries TRBV6-5 and TRBJ2-7, with D maybe TRBD1 (5 bases). Trimming cost V 6 bases and J 6 bases, with 18 bases left between them. The germline CDR1 and CDR2 sequences are MNHEY and SVGAGI. The CDR3 runs to 14 residues. CDR3 sequence reads: CASRPGQGWSEQYF. The CDR3 nucleotides are TGTGCCAGCAGGCCTGGACAAGGCTGGTCCGAGCAGTACTTC.

This clone was found many times. J is TRBJ1-4 and V is TRBV28; D is undetermined. CDR3 length equals 16 residues. Germline-derived CDR1 and CDR2 are MDHEN and SYDVKM. Deletions cut 7 bases from V and 7 bases from J, with 22 bases between. The CDR3 sequence is CASTLRSSGYGEKLFF. The CDR3, as DNA: TGTGCCAGCACCTTGAGGTCTTCGGGGTATGGTGAAAAACTGTTTTTT.

This clone has more than one count but fewer than ten. CDR3 region: CASSLNGNYGYTF. The CDR3, as DNA: TGTGCCAGCAGTTTGAACGGTAACTATGGCTACACCTTC. This sequence joins TRBV28 and TRBJ1-2; D gene uncertain. This CDR3 is built from 13 residues. Trimming pared 3 bases from V and 1 base from J, leaving 6 bases between. Germline CDR1 MDHEN, CDR2 SYDVKM.